These T cell receptor beta chains were read from a single sample in a study of cytomegalovirus exposure and HLA in healthy donors. Clones were sequenced by immunoSEQ multiplex PCR, and TCRdb holds only the in-frame ones, with some missing. The repertoire holds 200,000 to 250,000 clones, with roughly 88% as singletons. The sequencing sample was made of PBMCs. These receptors all stem from a woman in her late teens or twenties in good health and CMV-seronegative. CDR3s include the opening cysteine and the closing phenylalanine or tryptophan. Each record gives: CDR3 length, V gene, CDR3 protein.

len: 12; v_gene: TRBV6-5; CDR3aa: CASGLAKNIQYF
len: 14; v_gene: TRBV27; CDR3aa: CASRLADNSYEQYF
len: 15; v_gene: TRBV5-1; CDR3aa: CASSLQGSAHQPQHF
len: 13; v_gene: TRBV6-5; CDR3aa: CASRPLRGYGYTF
len: 15; v_gene: TRBV5-6; CDR3aa: CASSFRTSSTDTQYF
len: 16; v_gene: TRBV28; CDR3aa: CASSLASGSPNEKLFF
len: 14; v_gene: TRBV5-6; CDR3aa: CASSLTINTGELFF
len: 15; v_gene: TRBV4-2; CDR3aa: CASSQVEEEDQPQHF
len: 15; v_gene: TRBV6-1; CDR3aa: CASSKPGTTHYEQYF
len: 15; v_gene: TRBV6-6; CDR3aa: CASRHTTGNNYGYTF
len: 15; v_gene: TRBV7-2; CDR3aa: CASSLERDLTYEQYF
len: 14; v_gene: TRBV4-1; CDR3aa: CASSQDRGSNEQYF
len: 15; v_gene: TRBV11-2; CDR3aa: CASSPQGLAGNTIYF
len: 12; v_gene: TRBV19; CDR3aa: CASRQYNQPQHF
len: 12; v_gene: TRBV30; CDR3aa: CAWKLGADTQYF
len: 15; v_gene: TRBV15; CDR3aa: CATSRTGGPTDTQYF
len: 14; v_gene: TRBV15; CDR3aa: CATSRVSVDNEQFF
len: 11; v_gene: TRBV11-2; CDR3aa: CASSGFDEQYF
len: 15; v_gene: TRBV29-1; CDR3aa: CSVYTAASGANVLTF
len: 13; v_gene: TRBV28; CDR3aa: CASSFGSTDTQYF
len: 12; v_gene: TRBV2; CDR3aa: CASRLAGNIQYF
len: 13; v_gene: TRBV13; CDR3aa: CASSLDWSYEQYF
len: 16; v_gene: TRBV9; CDR3aa: CASSVLGGDSGNTIYF
len: 15; v_gene: TRBV6-1; CDR3aa: CASSEVGPQYNEQFF
len: 12; v_gene: TRBV28; CDR3aa: CASTQGTYGYTF
len: 14; v_gene: TRBV6-6; CDR3aa: CASSVRSGSYEQYF
len: 11; v_gene: TRBV2; CDR3aa: CASSDQGQQYF
len: 11; v_gene: TRBV20-1; CDR3aa: CSATGKETQYF
len: 13; v_gene: TRBV2; CDR3aa: CASKLAGVGEQFF
len: 14; v_gene: TRBV2; CDR3aa: CASSHRDTQETQYF
len: 17; v_gene: TRBV30; CDR3aa: CAWSVWGTLRGEEKLFF
len: 14; v_gene: TRBV6-5; CDR3aa: CASSRGQGLYEQYF
len: 12; v_gene: TRBV19; CDR3aa: CASSDRVGGYTF
len: 15; v_gene: TRBV2; CDR3aa: CASRAGTGPNQPQHF
len: 15; v_gene: TRBV10-3; CDR3aa: CAIGGTGTGPYEQYF
len: 14; v_gene: TRBV6-5; CDR3aa: CASSYGGGEDEQYF
len: 14; v_gene: TRBV5-1; CDR3aa: CASSDRGRNTEAFF
len: 15; v_gene: TRBV6-6; CDR3aa: CASSYPGGRVAEQYF
len: 14; v_gene: TRBV29-1; CDR3aa: CSVALSSSYNEQFF
len: 14; v_gene: TRBV5-4; CDR3aa: CASSPGQNTGELFF
len: 15; v_gene: TRBV19; CDR3aa: CASSPGPGLSYEQYF
len: 16; v_gene: TRBV10-2; CDR3aa: CASQPGLAVYTGELFF
len: 13; v_gene: TRBV5-1; CDR3aa: CASRGTSLYEQYF
len: 15; v_gene: TRBV7-6; CDR3aa: CASSLVVGASTEAFF
len: 17; v_gene: TRBV7-9; CDR3aa: CASSLAVGQGLSYEQYF
len: 16; v_gene: TRBV19; CDR3aa: CASSNRGGSGANVLTF
len: 15; v_gene: TRBV28; CDR3aa: CASSLPGTGVSEQFF
len: 14; v_gene: TRBV5-1; CDR3aa: CASSQPQGENGYTF
len: 15; v_gene: TRBV6-5; CDR3aa: CASRVTQGDGGEQYF
len: 17; v_gene: TRBV28; CDR3aa: CASSLAGGPEVRNTQYF
len: 12; v_gene: TRBV28; CDR3aa: CASSLQTYEQYF
len: 15; v_gene: TRBV4-1; CDR3aa: CASSQRFSGRLPQYF
len: 14; v_gene: TRBV28; CDR3aa: CASTRVAGGVEQYF